These 28 T cell receptor beta chains came from one sample sequenced in a study of T cell clones after liver transplantation. TCRdb's table, derived via immunoSEQ multiplex PCR, lists solely in-frame clones and lacks some. Of about 9,100 clones listed, 75% to 80% are singletons. The specimen was CD8+ T cells from blood, collected before liver transplant. The receptors were gathered from a human donor who received a liver transplant.

This rearrangement joins TRBV19 to TRBJ1-1; D remains unclear. Per the germline V gene, CDR1 is LNHDA and CDR2 is SQIVND (reference sequence). V was pared by 3 bases and J by 5 bases, with 13 bases between. This CDR3 has 14 residues. The CDR3 sequence is CASSIWGEGTEAFF. The CDR3 DNA is TGTGCCAGTAGTATTTGGGGAGAAGGAACTGAAGCTTTCTTT.

This sequence joins TRBV14 and TRBJ2-2; D gene ambiguous. V lost 0 bases and J 8 bases, leaving 4 bases between the germline ends. Germline V lookup: CDR1 SGHDN, CDR2 FVKESK. The CDR3 consists of 12 residues. CDR3 in amino acids: CASSQDSGELFF. The CDR3 DNA sequence: TGTGCCAGCAGCCAAGACTCTGGGGAGCTGTTTTTT.

This clone came up once. The V gene is TRBV19, the J gene TRBJ2-7, with 7 bases lining up with TRBD1. The CDR3 is 13 amino acids. Germline V gives CDR1 LNHDA, CDR2 SQIVND (reference sequence). J was trimmed by 2 bases and V by 8 bases; bases with no gene match: 6. The CDR3: CASGQGVTYEQYF. In DNA, the CDR3 is TGTGCCAGTGGCCAGGGGGTGACCTACGAGCAGTACTTC.

The J gene is TRBJ2-1, the V gene TRBV27, with TRBD1 as a possible D gene (7 bases). Germline V gives CDR1 MNHEY, CDR2 SMNVEV (reference sequence). CDR3 length: 14 residues. Trimming left V 2 bases short and J 3 bases short, with 8 bases between. The CDR3: CASSLQGGYNEQFF. The CDR3 DNA reads as TGTGCCAGCAGTTTACAGGGGGGCTACAATGAGCAGTTCTTC.

This clone turned up a few times. V and J are TRBV7-9 and TRBJ1-1, with 7 bases identical to TRBD1. Germline V gives CDR1 SEHNR, CDR2 FQNEAQ (reference sequence). The CDR3 length is 14 residues. J gave up 3 bases and V 5 bases, and 6 bases lay outside the gene matches. The DNA of the CDR3 is TGTGCCAGCAGCCCTCGGGACAGCTACACTGAAGCTTTCTTT. It specifies CASSPRDSYTEAFF.

The chain uses TRBV5-6 and TRBJ2-5; D is possibly TRBD1 or TRBD2 (5 bases each). The CDR3 contains 12 residues. From germline, CDR1 is SGHDT and CDR2 YYEEEE. The V gene lost 1 base and the J gene lost 9 bases, with 10 bases spanning the gap. CDR3 sequence reads: CASSLLTAAQYF. CDR3 nucleotides: TGTGCCAGCAGCTTGTTGACAGCGGCCCAGTACTTC.

The chain uses TRBV2 and TRBJ2-2; D not certain. Trimming cost V 7 bases and J 5 bases, with 17 bases left between them. Looked up from germline, CDR1 is SNHLY and CDR2 is FYNNEI. The CDR3 runs to 15 residues. CDR3: CASTRARWSTGELFF. As DNA, the CDR3 is TGTGCCAGCACTAGAGCTAGGTGGAGTACCGGGGAGCTGTTTTTT.

This clone occurred a few times. The rearrangement links TRBV4-1 to TRBJ2-1; 11 nucleotides match TRBD2. Per the germline V gene, CDR1 is MGHRA and CDR2 is YSYEKL. This CDR3 region has 21 residues. Unmatched junction bases numbered 22, after V lost 4 bases and J lost 5 bases. CDR3 amino acids: CASSLRLGPLAGGPRDNEQFF. CDR3 nucleotide sequence: TGCGCCAGCAGCCTAAGATTGGGGCCCCTAGCGGGAGGACCTCGAGACAATGAGCAGTTCTTC.

J is TRBJ2-3 and V is TRBV9; D remains ambiguous. This CDR3 is built from 12 residues. CDR1 is SGDLS and CDR2 is YYNGEE in the germline V gene. Trimming removed 0 bases at V and 4 bases at J, with 3 bases between. As DNA, the CDR3 is TGTGCCAGCAGCGTAGTGGCAGATACGCAGTATTTT. Translated, it gives CASSVVADTQYF.

V and J are TRBV19 and TRBJ1-1; D ambiguous. Germline V gene data show CDR1 as LNHDA and CDR2 as SQIVND (reference sequence). The CDR3 runs to 12 residues. V was cut by 9 bases and J by 1 base, with 9 bases left in between. CDR3 DNA: TGTGCCAGCATGAATGGGAACACTGAAGCTTTCTTT. Translation gives CASMNGNTEAFF.

The table lists this clone with a few counts. This chain connects TRBV5-5 to TRBJ2-7; TRBD1 matches 9 bases. J gave up 5 bases and V 4 bases, and 7 bases lay outside the gene matches. CDR1 is SGHKS and CDR2 is YYEKEE in the germline V gene (reference sequence). The CDR3 has 14 residues. CDR3 DNA: TGTGCCAGCAGCCTTTGGACAGGGGCCCACGAGCAGTACTTC. This gives the protein CASSLWTGAHEQYF.

The chain links TRBV10-3 to TRBJ2-3; a weak D match, TRBD2 (5 bases). Germline V lookup: CDR1 ENHRY, CDR2 SYGVKD. The CDR3 extends over 14 amino acids. The V end was cut by 8 bases, the J end by 0 bases, with 12 bases between. Here the CDR3 reads CAIGAEVSTDTQYF. CDR3 DNA: TGTGCCATCGGAGCGGAGGTTAGCACAGATACGCAGTATTTT.

This sequence joins TRBV7-3 and TRBJ1-3, with TRBD1 identical over 9 bases. CDR3 length: 16 residues. Per germline, CDR1 SGHTA and CDR2 FQGTGA. V shed 4 bases, J shed 0 bases, and the junction held 4 bases outside the gene matches. The CDR3 is CASSSGTGFSGNTIYF. The DNA for the CDR3 is TGTGCCAGCAGCTCGGGGACAGGGTTCTCTGGAAACACCATATATTTT.

By frequency in the sample, this clone is medium-sized. The V gene is TRBV10-3, the J gene TRBJ1-5; 9 positions match TRBD1. The CDR3 runs 15 residues. From germline, CDR1 is ENHRY and CDR2 SYGVKD. With 0 bases clipped from V and 5 bases from J, the junction kept 2 bases outside the gene matches. This chain's CDR3 is CAISESDRGYQPQHF. In DNA, the CDR3 is TGTGCCATCAGTGAGTCAGACAGGGGGTATCAGCCCCAGCATTTT.

The chain has TRBV18 and TRBJ2-3, with 8 positions matching TRBD2. J was trimmed by 0 bases and V by 6 bases; bases with no gene match: 8. Germline CDR1 is KGHSH and CDR2 is LQKENI. The CDR3 extends over 16 amino acids. The CDR3 coding sequence is TGTGCCAGCTCCCACGAATCTAGCGGGAGCACAGATACGCAGTATTTT. Translating gives CASSHESSGSTDTQYF.

The rearrangement uses TRBV5-1 and TRBJ2-7; D call uncertain. In germline, CDR1 is SGHRS, CDR2 YFSETQ. This CDR3 has 16 residues. V was trimmed by 1 base and J by 0 bases, leaving 14 bases between them. The CDR3 region is CASSLRIGTSSYEQYF. CDR3 bases: TGCGCCAGCAGCTTGAGGATCGGCACCAGCTCCTACGAGCAGTACTTC.

The V and J genes are TRBV28 and TRBJ2-7, with 7 bases matching TRBD1. In germline, CDR1 is MDHEN, CDR2 SYDVKM. The CDR3 has 13 amino acids. Trimming cost V 3 bases and J 3 bases; bases outside gene matches: 2. The CDR3 DNA follows: TGTGCCAGCAGTTTGGGACAGCTCTACGAGCAGTACTTC. Translated: CASSLGQLYEQYF.

The V call is TRBV9, the J call TRBJ2-1; the match to TRBD2 covers 10 bases. The J segment lost 2 bases and the V segment lost 3 bases, leaving 5 bases of the junction unmatched. The CDR3 runs 16 residues. The V gene's germline CDR1 is SGDLS and CDR2 YYNGEE. The CDR3 bases are TGTGCCAGCAGCGAACTAGCGGGGAACCCCTACAATGAGCAGTTCTTC. The encoded protein is CASSELAGNPYNEQFF. Supplemented by reference TRBV9 and TRBJ2-1, the full variable domain reads DSGVTQTPKHLITATGQRVTLRCSPRSGDLSVYWYQQSLDQGLQFLIQYYNGEERAKGNILERFSAQQFPDLHSELNLSSLELGDSALYFCASSELAGNPYNEQFFGPGTRLTVL.

The rearrangement links TRBV19 to TRBJ2-3, with 9 positions matching TRBD1. CDR3 length: 15 residues. The ends lost 5 bases at V and 4 bases at J; junction bases unmatched: 7. Germline loops: CDR1 LNHDA, CDR2 SQIVND (reference sequence). The CDR3 DNA reads TGTGCCAGTAGTTCATGGGGACAGGGCTCAGATACGCAGTATTTT. Its protein product is CASSSWGQGSDTQYF.

The gene calls are TRBV5-1 and TRBJ1-2, with D possibly being TRBD1 (5 bases). The CDR3 is 14 residues long. Germline CDR1 is SGHRS and CDR2 is YFSETQ. The germline V and J ends were trimmed by 0 bases and 6 bases, with 12 bases remaining between them. CDR3 DNA sequence: TGCGCCAGCAGCTTGGCGCCGGCCAGGGATGGCTACACCTTC. It codes for CASSLAPARDGYTF.

The V and J genes are TRBV11-1 and TRBJ2-3; no definite D call. This CDR3 spans 15 amino acids. V was cut by 5 bases and J by 0 bases, with 12 bases left in between. In germline, CDR1 is SGHAT, CDR2 FQDESV (reference sequence). CDR3: CASSPLGFSTDTQYF. The CDR3 DNA reads TGTGCCAGCAGCCCTCTGGGCTTTAGCACAGATACGCAGTATTTT. Full variable domain (rest looked up from reference TRBV11-1 and TRBJ2-3): EAEVAQSPRYKITEKSQAVAFWCDPISGHATLYWYRQILGQGPELLVQFQDESVVDDSQLPKDRFSAERLKGVDSTLKIQPAELGDSAMYLCASSPLGFSTDTQYFGPGTRLTVL.

J is TRBJ1-2 and V is TRBV6-1; no clear D. The CDR3 runs 10 residues. V shed 3 bases and J shed 5 bases, with 1 base lying between them. CDR1 is MNHNS, CDR2 SASEGT, per germline. DNA for the CDR3: TGTGCCAGCAGTGATTATGGCTACACCTTC. Translated: CASSDYGYTF.

The chain uses TRBV19 and TRBJ1-4, with D uncertain. CDR3 length: 13 amino acids. The V end lost 1 base, the J end lost 6 bases, and 6 bases lay between the germline ends. Germline V gene data show CDR1 as LNHDA and CDR2 as SQIVND (reference sequence). CDR3 sequence reads: CASSIGIYEKLFF. The CDR3, as DNA: TGTGCCAGTAGTATAGGAATATATGAAAAACTGTTTTTT.

This chain connects TRBV11-2 to TRBJ2-1; D not resolved. V shed 5 bases and J shed 8 bases, with 4 bases lying between them. The CDR3 covers 10 residues. Looked up from germline, CDR1 is SGHAT and CDR2 is FQNNGV. CDR3 protein: CASSADEQFF. The CDR3 nucleotides read TGTGCCAGCAGCGCCGATGAGCAGTTCTTC.

The rearrangement links TRBV6-1 to TRBJ1-5, with no clear D. V was shortened by 2 bases and J by 0 bases, with 14 bases between the two germline ends. Germline V CDR1 and CDR2: MNHNS, SASEGT. The CDR3 is 17 residues long. The DNA of the CDR3 is TGTGCCAGCAGTGAACGGCCCGCGGGATATAGCAATCAGCCCCAGCATTTT. Translation: CASSERPAGYSNQPQHF.

The chain combines TRBV11-3 with TRBJ1-5; tentatively, D is TRBD1 (5 bases). The ends were cut back, 0 bases at V and 3 bases at J, with 6 bases in the middle. Germline CDR1 and CDR2: SGHNT and YENEEA. The CDR3 covers 14 residues. Here the CDR3 DNA reads TGTGCCAGCAGCTTAGAAGGGGACAATCAGCCCCAGCATTTT. This sequence encodes CASSLEGDNQPQHF. Full variable domain (missing parts from reference TRBV11-3 and TRBJ1-5): EAGVVQSPRYKIIEKKQPVAFWCNPISGHNTLYWYLQNLGQGPELLIRYENEEAVDDSQLPKDRFSAERLKGVDSTLKIQPAELGDSAVYLCASSLEGDNQPQHFGDGTRLSIL.

The chain employs TRBV6-5 and TRBJ2-7; TRBD2 agrees at 10 bases. This CDR3 region has 15 residues. The J segment lost 7 bases and the V segment lost 11 bases, leaving 17 bases of the junction unmatched. CDR1 MNHEY and CDR2 SVGAGI come from the germline V gene. This chain's CDR3 is CAGHSPGLASAEQYF. In DNA form, the CDR3 reads TGTGCCGGGCACTCTCCGGGACTAGCGTCTGCGGAGCAGTACTTC.

V and J are TRBV5-1 and TRBJ1-5; D is uncertain. V lost 0 bases and J 2 bases, leaving 9 bases between the germline ends. The germline CDR1 and CDR2 sequences are SGHRS and YFSETQ. This CDR3 has 15 amino acids. CDR3: CASSLGDLRNQPQHF. CDR3 bases: TGCGCCAGCAGCTTGGGAGACTTGCGCAATCAGCCCCAGCATTTT.